This T cell receptor beta chain was retrieved from a study of preoperative IRX-2 immunotherapy in early breast cancer. This CDR3 contains 14 residues. V was cut by 0 bases and J by 4 bases, with 10 bases left in between. Germline CDR1 is SGHRS and CDR2 is YFSETQ. The treatment: preoperative locoregional IRX-2 cytokine immunotherapy. Patients received preoperative, locoregional IRX-2 cytokine immunotherapy in a phase Ib study. Here immunoSEQ multiplex PCR was the method, and the copy in TCRdb shows in-frame clones only, minus some. This sample has some 30,000 clones, with less than 90% found just once.

The sequence was collected from a human donor with breast cancer. This chain connects TRBV5-1 to TRBJ2-5, with D possibly matching TRBD2 (5 bases). Sequencing was performed on lymph node tissue, taken from a patient treated with IRX-2 immunotherapy. CDR3 sequence (DNA): TGCGCCAGCAGCTTGGAGGGCGGGCGAGAGACCCAGTACTTC. Translation: CASSLEGGRETQYF. Looking up the rest from reference TRBV5-1 and TRBJ2-5 gives the full variable domain: KAGVTQTPRYLIKTRGQQVTLSCSPISGHRSVSWYQQTPGQGLQFLFEYFSETQRNKGNFPGRFSGRQFSNSRSEMNVSTLELGDSALYLCASSLEGGRETQYFGPGTRLLVL.